This TCR beta chain was found in a study of early T cells in non-severe SARS-CoV-2 infection. Findings and limits, study-wide: The study's VDJdb matching favored anti-spike CD8 responses and missed private and CD4 specificities.

The protocol attached unique molecular identifiers to individual cDNA molecules. TCRdb re-called the 5' RACE reads with MiXCR, one entry per CDR3 protein. Of tens of thousands of distinct CDR3 sequences in the sample, 14% to 15% were seen once. This CDR3 region has 15 residues. CDR1 is LNHNV, CDR2 YYDKDF, per germline (reference sequence). V shed 5 bases and J shed 7 bases, with 18 bases lying between them. The sample holds a few counts of this clonotype. The target antigen is unknown. Sequencing was done on a sample of whole blood. The chain couples TRBV15 to TRBJ2-1; D is perhaps TRBD2 (6 bases). This TCR came from an adult who was a healthcare worker with PCR-confirmed SARS-CoV-2 infection or an uninfected control (not recorded which). The CDR3 protein is CATSVRLGLGNEQFF. DNA of the CDR3: TGTGCCACCAGCGTACGACTAGGGCTGGGGAATGAGCAGTTCTTC.